The rows below give T cell receptor beta chains drawn from one sample of a study of cytomegalovirus exposure and HLA in healthy donors. The assay was immunoSEQ multiplex PCR, and TCRdb's table has in-frame clones only and misses some. This sample has under 200,000 clones, with roughly four fifths found just once. The sample was PBMCs. The source is a woman in her forties or fifties in good health and CMV-seronegative. Each CDR3 is given with its conserved first and last residue. D genes are given only for firm matches.

j_gene | d_gene | v_gene | CDR3aa
TRBJ2-7 | TRBD1 | TRBV19 | CASSISQGGYEQYF
TRBJ1-5 | TRBD1 | TRBV2 | CASSTDRGNQPQHF
TRBJ1-2 | . | TRBV18 | CASSPSDSRGYTF
TRBJ2-3 | . | TRBV27 | CASSLTAGQTTDTQYF
TRBJ1-4 | TRBD1 | TRBV27 | CASSKWDRNNEKLFF
TRBJ2-5 | TRBD2 | TRBV5-4 | CASSQPGGSLETQYF
TRBJ1-2 | TRBD1 | TRBV27 | CASSLSETSGGTGKNYGYTF
TRBJ2-6 | TRBD1 | TRBV19 | CASSINRGSVLTF
TRBJ1-2 | TRBD1 | TRBV5-8 | CASSPRTGGLYGYTF
TRBJ1-5 | TRBD1 | TRBV6-6 | CASSYSDRGVQPQHF
TRBJ2-2 | . | TRBV15 | CATSRITINTGELFF
TRBJ1-2 | . | TRBV7-2 | CASSAPRRYYGYTF
TRBJ2-7 | TRBD2 | TRBV10-3 | CAISDSGSRTSYEQYF
TRBJ1-2 | TRBD1 | TRBV7-9 | CASNRGQGAGGYTF
TRBJ1-1 | . | TRBV4-1 | CASRSVVRLNTEAFF
TRBJ2-5 | . | TRBV10-3 | CAISELRRETQYF
TRBJ1-1 | . | TRBV29-1 | CSVEDSGENTEAFF
TRBJ1-5 | . | TRBV7-9 | CASSLVSVGAGDQPQHF
. | TRBD1 | TRBV27 | CASSEGTGAEQYF
TRBJ2-7 | TRBD1 | TRBV10-3 | CATGQGHEQYF
TRBJ2-2 | . | TRBV18 | CASSPTDNPKNTGELFF
TRBJ2-3 | . | TRBV25-1 | CASRKLGVVDTQYF
TRBJ2-7 | . | TRBV5-1 | CASSLAGSNEQYF
TRBJ1-1 | . | TRBV5-4 | CASSLMNTEAFF
TRBJ1-2 | . | TRBV10-3 | CAISESEGYGYTF
TRBJ2-3 | . | TRBV27 | CASSSGADTQYF
TRBJ1-1 | TRBD1 | TRBV5-6 | CASSLARQGNTEAFF
TRBJ2-7 | . | TRBV7-9 | CASSPAEDEQYF
TRBJ1-2 | . | TRBV28 | CASSLADSYGYTF